This record covers a single T cell receptor beta chain. The V gene's germline CDR1 is SGDLS and CDR2 YYNGEE. This CDR3 comprises 13 residues. J gave up 11 bases and V 0 bases, and 7 bases lay outside the gene matches. This entry belongs to a study of CD8 T cells in Susac syndrome. Included as multiple sclerosis controls were treatment-naive patients who had stable or active relapsing-remitting disease. CD8+ and CD4+ T cells were negatively isolated; TEMRA cells were FACS-enriched. Random hexamers served to reverse transcribe about 0.5 to 1 ug RNA. Multiplex immunoSEQ PCR targeted 54 Vbeta and 13 Jbeta TCR beta segments. TCRdb redid the calling of the immunoSEQ multiplex PCR reads with MiXCR, one entry per CDR3 protein. The table has 250,000 to 350,000 distinct CDR3 sequences, approximately 90% seen once.

What was sequenced was CD4+ T cells from PBMCs. The sequence derives from a human donor with multiple sclerosis. The chain couples TRBV9 to TRBJ2-5; TRBD1 agrees at 7 bases. The CDR3 loop reads CASSVATRDSQYF. The CDR3 nucleotides read TGTGCCAGCAGCGTAGCTACGAGGGACAGTCAGTACTTC.